This T cell receptor (beta chain) was documented in a study of cytomegalovirus exposure and HLA in healthy donors. Study-wide points: Later analysis demonstrated an association between a missense DCLRE1C variant and TCR beta V- and J-gene trimming. Highly shared variants forming one cluster were likely a sequencing artifact. Accurate prediction of HLA-A and HLA-B alleles (for most subjects) was reportedly achieved from TCR beta sequences.

Comment on this clone: Its antigen is unknown.

The CDR3 is 13 residues long. The V gene lost 2 bases and the J gene lost 9 bases, with 12 bases spanning the gap. CDR1 is SGDLS and CDR2 is YYNGEE in the germline V gene. The PCR made use of 60 Vbeta and 13 Jbeta primers. TCRdb keeps only in-frame clones here, not all; method: immunoSEQ multiplex PCR. The table records about 160,000 clones, 65% to 80% of them present only once. The rearrangement uses TRBV9 and TRBJ2-1; D not certain. The sample consisted of PBMCs. The source is a woman in her forties or fifties in good health and CMV-seropositive. CDR3 loop: CASSVLDFSEQFF. The CDR3 DNA follows: TGTGCCAGCAGCGTCCTCGACTTCAGTGAGCAGTTCTTC.